Listed below are T cell receptor beta chains from one sample, sequenced in a study of sequential checkpoint blockade in melanoma. Measured with immunoSEQ multiplex PCR; TCRdb has only the in-frame clones, and not every one. The table has roughly 9,800 clones, roughly 74% seen once. Sequencing used CD8+ T cells sorted from blood (inferred from file names), obtained from a patient given nivolumab and ipilimumab in sequence. All receptors derive from a human donor with melanoma. The CDR3 runs from the conserved cysteine through the conserved F or W. The order of the fields is CDR3 length, J gene, D gene, V gene, clone size, CDR3 protein, CDR3 DNA. The D gene is left open where the match is weak. Rows give clone size only sometimes, using once, few, many, or a class for an expanded clone.

CDR3 length: 15; J gene: TRBJ2-5; D gene: TRBD2; V gene: TRBV11-2; clone size: .; CDR3 protein: CASSLLAGGGETQYF; CDR3 DNA: TGTGCCAGCAGCTTACTAGCGGGAGGTGGGGAGACCCAGTACTTC
CDR3 length: 16; J gene: TRBJ2-1; D gene: .; V gene: TRBV16; clone size: few; CDR3 protein: CASSPSPGLTYNEQFF; CDR3 DNA: TGTGCCAGCAGCCCGTCACCGGGACTGACTTACAATGAGCAGTTCTTC
CDR3 length: 14; J gene: TRBJ2-7; D gene: .; V gene: TRBV6-6; clone size: .; CDR3 protein: CASSYSGGAFEQYF; CDR3 DNA: TGTGCCAGCAGTTACTCAGGGGGGGCTTTCGAGCAGTACTTC
CDR3 length: 16; J gene: TRBJ2-7; D gene: .; V gene: TRBV5-6; clone size: .; CDR3 protein: CASSLRSTWRYYEQYF; CDR3 DNA: TGTGCCAGCAGCTTGCGTTCAACCTGGCGGTACTACGAGCAGTACTTC
CDR3 length: 12; J gene: TRBJ1-1; D gene: .; V gene: TRBV30; clone size: .; CDR3 protein: CAWSGGTTEAFF; CDR3 DNA: TGTGCCTGGAGCGGAGGGACGACTGAAGCTTTCTTT
CDR3 length: 12; J gene: TRBJ2-1; D gene: .; V gene: TRBV27; clone size: .; CDR3 protein: CASSFTGDEQFF; CDR3 DNA: TGTGCCAGCAGCTTTACAGGTGATGAGCAGTTCTTC
CDR3 length: 16; J gene: TRBJ2-7; D gene: TRBD2; V gene: TRBV4-1; clone size: .; CDR3 protein: CASSQGLAASHYEQYF; CDR3 DNA: TGCGCCAGCAGCCAAGGACTAGCGGCTTCTCACTACGAGCAGTACTTC
CDR3 length: 14; J gene: TRBJ1-1; D gene: .; V gene: TRBV5-6; clone size: .; CDR3 protein: CASSEYRDFGEAFF; CDR3 DNA: TGTGCCAGCAGCGAGTACAGGGATTTTGGTGAAGCTTTCTTT
CDR3 length: 20; J gene: TRBJ1-4; D gene: TRBD1; V gene: TRBV9; clone size: .; CDR3 protein: CASSVVCGTDLNATNEKLFF; CDR3 DNA: TGTGCCAGCAGCGTAGTTTGTGGGACAGACCTCAATGCAACTAATGAAAAACTGTTTTTT
CDR3 length: 12; J gene: TRBJ1-1; D gene: .; V gene: TRBV11-2; clone size: .; CDR3 protein: CASSSQGREAFF; CDR3 DNA: TGTGCCAGCAGCTCCCAGGGGCGGGAAGCTTTCTTT
CDR3 length: 14; J gene: TRBJ2-7; D gene: TRBD1; V gene: TRBV12-5; clone size: .; CDR3 protein: CASGPRDRSYEQYF; CDR3 DNA: TGTGCTAGTGGTCCCCGGGACAGATCCTACGAGCAGTACTTC
CDR3 length: 16; J gene: TRBJ2-7; D gene: TRBD2; V gene: TRBV14; clone size: once; CDR3 protein: CASSQSGLAVVSEQYF; CDR3 DNA: TGTGCCAGCAGCCAATCGGGACTAGCGGTGGTGAGCGAGCAGTACTTC
CDR3 length: 16; J gene: TRBJ2-2; D gene: .; V gene: TRBV14; clone size: .; CDR3 protein: CASSSDWQGDTGELFF; CDR3 DNA: TGTGCCAGCAGCTCCGACTGGCAGGGTGACACCGGGGAGCTGTTTTTT
CDR3 length: 14; J gene: TRBJ2-1; D gene: .; V gene: TRBV6-1; clone size: .; CDR3 protein: CASSLGSSYNEQFF; CDR3 DNA: TGTGCCAGCAGCCTAGGGAGCTCCTACAATGAGCAGTTCTTC
CDR3 length: 15; J gene: TRBJ2-2; D gene: .; V gene: TRBV4-1; clone size: .; CDR3 protein: CASSQASAGAGELFF; CDR3 DNA: TGCGCCAGCAGCCAAGCTAGCGCTGGGGCCGGGGAGCTGTTTTTT
CDR3 length: 15; J gene: TRBJ1-1; D gene: .; V gene: TRBV21-1; clone size: .; CDR3 protein: CASSKPGLTNTEAFF; CDR3 DNA: TGTGCCAGCAGCAAACCGGGACTGACGAACACTGAAGCTTTCTTT
CDR3 length: 14; J gene: TRBJ2-5; D gene: TRBD2; V gene: TRBV27; clone size: .; CDR3 protein: CASSLVGRGETQYF; CDR3 DNA: TGTGCCAGCAGTTTAGTCGGGAGGGGAGAGACCCAGTACTTC
CDR3 length: 17; J gene: TRBJ2-2; D gene: TRBD2; V gene: TRBV13; clone size: .; CDR3 protein: CASSPRTSGFNTGELFF; CDR3 DNA: TGTGCCAGCAGCCCACGGACTAGCGGGTTTAACACCGGGGAGCTGTTTTTT
CDR3 length: 16; J gene: TRBJ2-7; D gene: .; V gene: TRBV5-1; clone size: .; CDR3 protein: CASSRPLIGDSYEQYF; CDR3 DNA: TGCGCCAGCAGCCGACCCCTCATAGGGGACTCCTACGAGCAGTACTTC
CDR3 length: 16; J gene: TRBJ1-6; D gene: .; V gene: TRBV7-2; clone size: .; CDR3 protein: CASSFGSPGDNSPLHF; CDR3 DNA: TGTGCCAGCAGCTTCGGCAGCCCGGGAGATAATTCACCCCTCCACTTT
CDR3 length: 16; J gene: TRBJ2-4; D gene: .; V gene: TRBV29-1; clone size: .; CDR3 protein: CSVELLSSAFGNIQYF; CDR3 DNA: TGCAGCGTTGAACTCTTGAGCTCCGCCTTCGGAAACATTCAGTACTTC
CDR3 length: 11; J gene: TRBJ2-3; D gene: .; V gene: TRBV20-1; clone size: .; CDR3 protein: CSAGPWDTQYF; CDR3 DNA: TGCAGTGCTGGGCCTTGGGATACGCAGTATTTT
CDR3 length: 14; J gene: TRBJ1-5; D gene: .; V gene: TRBV19; clone size: few; CDR3 protein: CASVLRGGNQPQHF; CDR3 DNA: TGTGCCAGCGTACTCCGGGGTGGGAATCAGCCCCAGCATTTT
CDR3 length: 14; J gene: TRBJ2-7; D gene: TRBD1; V gene: TRBV27; clone size: .; CDR3 protein: CASSFTGTEYEQYF; CDR3 DNA: TGTGCCAGCAGTTTCACCGGGACAGAGTACGAGCAGTACTTC
CDR3 length: 16; J gene: TRBJ2-2; D gene: .; V gene: TRBV9; clone size: .; CDR3 protein: CASSVATVGDSGELFF; CDR3 DNA: TGTGCCAGCAGCGTAGCTACCGTCGGTGATAGTGGGGAGCTGTTTTTT
CDR3 length: 17; J gene: TRBJ2-7; D gene: TRBD2; V gene: TRBV4-3; clone size: .; CDR3 protein: CASSQVRGEGGIGEQYF; CDR3 DNA: TGCGCCAGCAGCCAGGTCAGAGGGGAGGGTGGGATCGGCGAGCAGTACTTC
CDR3 length: 15; J gene: TRBJ1-5; D gene: TRBD1; V gene: TRBV27; clone size: .; CDR3 protein: CASSSTGGGNQPQHF; CDR3 DNA: TGTGCCAGCAGTTCGACAGGGGGCGGCAATCAGCCCCAGCATTTT
CDR3 length: 15; J gene: TRBJ2-7; D gene: TRBD1; V gene: TRBV19; clone size: few; CDR3 protein: CASSISPGQGYEQYF; CDR3 DNA: TGTGCCAGTAGTATATCCCCGGGACAGGGGTACGAGCAGTACTTC
CDR3 length: 16; J gene: TRBJ1-1; D gene: TRBD1; V gene: TRBV2; clone size: .; CDR3 protein: CASSGGQGFMNTEAFF; CDR3 DNA: TGTGCCAGCAGTGGCGGACAGGGCTTCATGAACACTGAAGCTTTCTTT
CDR3 length: 15; J gene: TRBJ1-4; D gene: .; V gene: TRBV2; clone size: .; CDR3 protein: CASRDKGFEDEKLFF; CDR3 DNA: TGTGCCAGCAGGGACAAAGGGTTTGAGGATGAAAAACTGTTTTTT
CDR3 length: 14; J gene: TRBJ1-1; D gene: .; V gene: TRBV19; clone size: .; CDR3 protein: CASSSDSYNTEAFF; CDR3 DNA: TGTGCCAGTAGTAGTGACAGCTACAACACTGAAGCTTTCTTT
CDR3 length: 18; J gene: TRBJ1-4; D gene: .; V gene: TRBV4-1; clone size: .; CDR3 protein: CASSQRGQLITTNEKLFF; CDR3 DNA: TGCGCCAGCAGCCAACGCGGGCAGCTCATAACAACTAATGAAAAACTGTTTTTT
CDR3 length: 14; J gene: TRBJ1-3; D gene: .; V gene: TRBV13; clone size: .; CDR3 protein: CASSVGHSGNTIYF; CDR3 DNA: TGTGCCAGCAGCGTGGGACACTCTGGAAACACCATATATTTT
CDR3 length: 15; J gene: TRBJ1-1; D gene: TRBD1; V gene: TRBV9; clone size: .; CDR3 protein: CASSAWTGPNTEAFF; CDR3 DNA: TGTGCCAGCAGCGCCTGGACAGGGCCGAACACTGAAGCTTTCTTT
CDR3 length: 14; J gene: TRBJ2-7; D gene: .; V gene: TRBV2; clone size: .; CDR3 protein: CASSGAGGFYEQYF; CDR3 DNA: TGTGCCAGCAGTGGGGCAGGGGGGTTCTACGAGCAGTACTTC
CDR3 length: 14; J gene: TRBJ2-7; D gene: .; V gene: TRBV7-8; clone size: .; CDR3 protein: CASSLMGTLHEQYF; CDR3 DNA: TGTGCCAGCAGCTTAATGGGGACTCTTCACGAGCAGTACTTC
CDR3 length: 15; J gene: TRBJ2-7; D gene: TRBD1; V gene: TRBV18; clone size: .; CDR3 protein: CASSPRDSFPYEQYF; CDR3 DNA: TGTGCCAGCTCACCACGGGACAGCTTTCCCTACGAGCAGTACTTC
CDR3 length: 14; J gene: TRBJ2-5; D gene: TRBD2; V gene: TRBV7-2; clone size: .; CDR3 protein: CASTGLAARETQYF; CDR3 DNA: TGTGCCAGCACCGGACTAGCGGCTCGAGAGACCCAGTACTTC
CDR3 length: 14; J gene: TRBJ1-2; D gene: TRBD1; V gene: TRBV9; clone size: .; CDR3 protein: CASSVGTGGYGYTF; CDR3 DNA: TGTGCCAGCAGCGTCGGGACAGGGGGCTATGGCTACACCTTC
CDR3 length: 14; J gene: TRBJ2-7; D gene: .; V gene: TRBV28; clone size: once; CDR3 protein: CASRRAGGYYEQYF; CDR3 DNA: TGTGCCAGCAGAAGAGCGGGCGGGTACTACGAGCAGTACTTC
CDR3 length: 14; J gene: TRBJ2-7; D gene: .; V gene: TRBV7-6; clone size: .; CDR3 protein: CASSLDGSFNEQYF; CDR3 DNA: TGTGCCAGCAGCTTAGACGGGAGTTTCAACGAGCAGTACTTC
CDR3 length: 13; J gene: TRBJ1-1; D gene: TRBD1; V gene: TRBV28; clone size: few; CDR3 protein: CASSLGRQGEAFF; CDR3 DNA: TGTGCCAGCAGTTTAGGGAGACAGGGGGAAGCTTTCTTT
CDR3 length: 15; J gene: TRBJ2-7; D gene: TRBD1; V gene: TRBV19; clone size: .; CDR3 protein: CASSSSTTGGIEQYF; CDR3 DNA: TGTGCCAGTAGTTCGAGCACGACAGGGGGCATCGAGCAGTACTTC
CDR3 length: 15; J gene: TRBJ2-1; D gene: TRBD2; V gene: TRBV13; clone size: .; CDR3 protein: CASSQGLAGGNEQFF; CDR3 DNA: TGTGCCAGCAGCCAGGGACTAGCGGGAGGGAATGAGCAGTTCTTC
CDR3 length: 14; J gene: TRBJ1-1; D gene: TRBD1; V gene: TRBV6-4; clone size: few; CDR3 protein: CASSAGTGGTEAFF; CDR3 DNA: TGTGCCAGCAGTGCCGGGACAGGGGGCACTGAAGCTTTCTTT
CDR3 length: 13; J gene: TRBJ2-7; D gene: TRBD2; V gene: TRBV5-4; clone size: .; CDR3 protein: CAIETSGEAEQYF; CDR3 DNA: TGTGCCATCGAGACTAGCGGGGAGGCCGAGCAGTACTTC
CDR3 length: 14; J gene: TRBJ2-7; D gene: .; V gene: TRBV9; clone size: .; CDR3 protein: CASSLSGKLDEQYF; CDR3 DNA: TGTGCCAGCAGCCTGAGCGGCAAACTGGACGAGCAGTACTTC
CDR3 length: 14; J gene: TRBJ2-2; D gene: .; V gene: TRBV15; clone size: .; CDR3 protein: CATSSSWNTGELFF; CDR3 DNA: TGTGCCACCAGCTCTAGCTGGAACACCGGGGAGCTGTTTTTT
CDR3 length: 14; J gene: TRBJ2-7; D gene: .; V gene: TRBV5-1; clone size: .; CDR3 protein: CASSLAAGIYEQYF; CDR3 DNA: TGCGCCAGCAGCTTGGCCGCAGGGATCTACGAGCAGTACTTC
CDR3 length: 10; J gene: TRBJ2-1; D gene: TRBD1; V gene: TRBV19; clone size: .; CDR3 protein: CASAGGEQFF; CDR3 DNA: TGTGCCAGTGCAGGGGGTGAGCAGTTCTTC
CDR3 length: 14; J gene: TRBJ2-7; D gene: .; V gene: TRBV19; clone size: .; CDR3 protein: CASSIFWENGEQYF; CDR3 DNA: TGTGCCAGTAGTATATTTTGGGAGAACGGCGAGCAGTACTTC